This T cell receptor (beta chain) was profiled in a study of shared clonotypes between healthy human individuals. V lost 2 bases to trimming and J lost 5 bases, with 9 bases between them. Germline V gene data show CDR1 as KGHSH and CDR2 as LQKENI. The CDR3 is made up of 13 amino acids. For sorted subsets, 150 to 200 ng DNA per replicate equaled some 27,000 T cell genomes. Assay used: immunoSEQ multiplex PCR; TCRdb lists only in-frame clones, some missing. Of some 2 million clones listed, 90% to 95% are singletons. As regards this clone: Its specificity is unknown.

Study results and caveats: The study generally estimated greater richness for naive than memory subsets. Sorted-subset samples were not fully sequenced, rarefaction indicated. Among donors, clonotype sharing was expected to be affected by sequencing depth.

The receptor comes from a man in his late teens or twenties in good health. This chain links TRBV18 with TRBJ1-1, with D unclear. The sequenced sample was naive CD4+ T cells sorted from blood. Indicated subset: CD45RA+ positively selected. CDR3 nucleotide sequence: TGTGCCAGCTCACCAGATGGTGCGACTGAAGCTTTCTTT. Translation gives CASSPDGATEAFF. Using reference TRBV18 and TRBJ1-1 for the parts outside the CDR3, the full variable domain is NAGVMQNPRHLVRRRGQEARLRCSPMKGHSHVYWYRQLPEEGLKFMVYLQKENIIDESGMPKERFSAEFPKEGPSILRIQQVVRGDSAAYFCASSPDGATEAFFGQGTRLTVV.